Listed below are T cell receptor beta chains from one sample, sequenced in a study of T-cell memory formation after mild COVID-19. TCRdb called the 5' RACE reads again in MiXCR, with one record for every CDR3 protein. The data hold a few hundred thousand distinct CDR3 sequences, with 13% to 15% observed a single time. The sample consisted of PBMCs or a T cell subset sorted from them (not recorded which). The receptors were gathered from a man younger than 35 who had mild COVID-19 (a few samples of this study predate the infection). Cell type and time point are not known. CDR3s include the opening cysteine and the closing phenylalanine or tryptophan. Fields, in order: clone size, V gene, D gene, CDR3 protein. D genes are given only for firm matches. Clone size is stated in some rows and not others, as once, few, many or a class when expanded.

>few|TRBV20-1|-
CSASGRGAGTSYEQYF
>-|TRBV5-1|TRBD1
CASSLETGRETQYF
>many|TRBV3-1|-
CASSQDRFGDEQYF
>-|TRBV9|TRBD2
CASSTRTSSTGELFF
>few|TRBV5-1|-
CASSFGPGTTGELFF
>-|TRBV15|-
CATSRDALRQPQHF
>-|TRBV11-2|-
CASSLPPPVPDEQYF
>-|TRBV19|-
CATRQENQPQHF
>-|TRBV6-6|TRBD1
CASSKPGQGNTEAFF
>-|TRBV6-6|TRBD2
CASSLLAGIKETQYF
>-|TRBV5-1|TRBD2
CASNLAGNYEQYF
>few|TRBV7-9|-
CASSLTDGYTF
>-|TRBV4-2|-
CASSQPVAGGSTEAFF
>-|TRBV7-3|-
CASSLSGGRPGDTQYF
>-|TRBV6-5|TRBD1
CASSYSPGQEYNEQFF
>-|TRBV7-2|TRBD1
CASSMDRPYTGELFF
>many|TRBV12-3/TRBV12-4|-
CASSPQMNTEAFF